This T cell receptor beta chain comes out of a study of blood T cell repertoires in COVID-19 (dated by TCRdb to about 2020). Some background on the complete study: Samples from collaborators originated in the United States, Italy and Spain and spanned both the acute and convalescent phases of COVID-19. The material from the prospective study consisted of cDNA or gDNA derived from T cells, B-cell-depleted T cells, or PBMCs. The dataset comprised deeply sampled blood TCRbeta repertoires from subjects exposed to, actively infected with, or recovered from COVID-19. A freely available public database, intended as a resource for researchers studying the immune response to SARS-CoV-2, is where the repertoires were released. Samples were obtained from the ongoing ImmuneRACE study (first 160 participants) and from 1,200 or so subjects provided by 6 global collaborators. Nearly every sample came with metadata listing a de-identified subject ID, COVID-19 status, age in years and sex. Where available, HLA class I and class II types were obtained from metadata supplied by the sample provider rather than from assay-based typing.

The investigation overall reported the following: The quantity of clinical and demographic metadata differed by source and by participant and was supplied without curation.

The CDR3 holds 13 amino acids from the cysteine to the phenylalanine. The entry retains the CDR3 DNA only, 39 bases that are in frame from base 1. The V end loses 7 bases and the J end loses 1 base, and a stretch of 10 bases separates them. Based on the germline V gene (reference sequence), the CDR1 and CDR2 sequences are SEHNR and FQNEAQ. The collaborating institutions used their own protocols to collect whole blood in K2EDTA tubes. Collaborator samples were shipped for TCRbeta analysis as frozen whole blood, isolated PBMCs, or DNA extracted from either sample type. TCRbeta CDR3 regions were amplified from genomic DNA by means of the immunoSEQ Assay, a bias-controlled multiplex PCR. The published analysis was carried out like this. Within the assay, amplification of reference gene primers was used to estimate how many nucleated cells each sample contained. To quantify the absolute abundance of each unique TCRbeta CDR3 rearrangement, sequence reads were collapsed and filtered. For each sample, productive Simpson clonality was calculated by taking the square root of Simpson's diversity index across productive rearrangements. TCRdb's version of the immuneACCESS table is confined to in-frame rearrangements and falls short of the full clone set. An unresolved V gene accounts for under half of the shortfall where checked; the remainder is of unknown origin. That table furnishes V, J and clone size, whereas the DNA furnished D and trimming. For this sample there are about 87,000 clones; less than 80% appear just once. Together, the top ten hold 4% to 5% of the sample.

About this clone: Which antigen it targets is not known. No clone much larger than this one lies a single base away; base qualities are absent.

The sequence was collected from a woman between 50 and 59 years old with acute or convalescent COVID-19. This sequence uses TRBV7-9 and TRBJ1-2; too little of a D gene remains to name it. The sequenced sample consisted of peripheral blood. The CDR3 region: CASTKSLNYGYTF. The nucleotide sequence is TGTGCCAGCACCAAGTCACTTAACTATGGCTACACCTTC.